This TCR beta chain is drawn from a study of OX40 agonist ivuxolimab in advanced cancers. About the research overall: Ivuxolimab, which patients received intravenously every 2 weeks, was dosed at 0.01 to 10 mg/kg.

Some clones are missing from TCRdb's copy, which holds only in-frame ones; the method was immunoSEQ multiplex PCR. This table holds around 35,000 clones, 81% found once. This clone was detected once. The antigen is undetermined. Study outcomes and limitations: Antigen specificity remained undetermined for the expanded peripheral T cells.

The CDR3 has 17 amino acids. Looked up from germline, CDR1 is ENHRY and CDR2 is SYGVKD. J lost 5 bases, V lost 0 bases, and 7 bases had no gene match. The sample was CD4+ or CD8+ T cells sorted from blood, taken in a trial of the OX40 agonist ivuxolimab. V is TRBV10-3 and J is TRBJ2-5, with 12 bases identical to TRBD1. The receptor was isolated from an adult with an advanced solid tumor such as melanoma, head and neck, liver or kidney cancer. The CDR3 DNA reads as TGTGCCATCAGTGAGTCGAGTGGGACAGGGGGCCGGGAGACCCAGTACTTC. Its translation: CAISESSGTGGRETQYF.